The sample holds many counts of the clone carrying this T cell receptor (beta chain). The antigen remains undetermined. This sample was included in a study of T cell repertoires in cytomegalovirus infection. Study overall: Peptides in the study included HLA-C-restricted and HLA-B-restricted CMV epitopes. Indications of both CMV infection and matching HLA type were provided by public TCR beta signatures.

MiXCR, run by TCRdb on the reads, gives a single entry per CDR3 protein. The table lists 230,000 or so distinct CDR3 sequences, 35% to 45% of them singletons. Study-level findings and limits: Carriers of CMV and the relevant HLA type were discriminated by public TCR beta frequency.

The CDR3 extends over 17 amino acids. V shed 1 base and J shed 0 bases, with 16 bases lying between them. Per germline, CDR1 SGHTA and CDR2 FQGNSA. V is TRBV7-2 and J is TRBJ2-7, with D possibly TRBD1 on 7 matching bases. This TCR came from a human donor in good health (CMV status not recorded). Some clones in this sample may be carry-over from other donors' samples. The material sequenced was CD8+ T cells from cultured PBMCs, taken from culture after CMV antigen stimulation. Here the CDR3 DNA reads TGTGCCAGCAGCTTAGGGACAGGAGGGCAGAGCTCCTACGAGCAGTACTTC. Amino acid sequence: CASSLGTGGQSSYEQYF.